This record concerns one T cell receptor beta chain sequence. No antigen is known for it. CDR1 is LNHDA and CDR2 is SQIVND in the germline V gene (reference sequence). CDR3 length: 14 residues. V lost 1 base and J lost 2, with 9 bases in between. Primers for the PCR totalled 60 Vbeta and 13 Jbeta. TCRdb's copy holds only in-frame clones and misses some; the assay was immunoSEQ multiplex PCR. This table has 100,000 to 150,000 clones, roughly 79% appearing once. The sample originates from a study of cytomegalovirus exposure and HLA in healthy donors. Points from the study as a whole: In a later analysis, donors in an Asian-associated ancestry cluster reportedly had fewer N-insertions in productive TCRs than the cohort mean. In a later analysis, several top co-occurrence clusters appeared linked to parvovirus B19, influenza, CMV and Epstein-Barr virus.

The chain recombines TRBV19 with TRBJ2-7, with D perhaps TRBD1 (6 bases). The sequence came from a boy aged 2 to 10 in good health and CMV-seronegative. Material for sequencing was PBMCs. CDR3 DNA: TGTGCCAGTAGTATAGGACAGGTGACCTACGAGCAGTACGTC. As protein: CASSIGQVTYEQYV.